This T cell receptor beta chain was sequenced during a study of CD8 T cells in Susac syndrome. This CDR3 has 10 amino acids. The V end was cut by 10 bases, the J end by 14 bases, with 12 bases between. Study-wide points: The study conceded that relatively few individuals underwent its TCR sequencing and HLA analysis.

CD8+ and CD4+ blood T cells underwent TCR beta sequencing. Relapsing-remitting disease, either stable or active, was present in the treatment-naive patients who were the multiple sclerosis controls. As for this clonotype: Its antigen remains unknown.

RNA totalling about 0.45 to 1 ug underwent reverse transcription with random hexamers. The CDR3 of TCR beta was amplified by immunoSEQ multiplex PCR across 54 Vbeta and 13 Jbeta. TCRdb reprocessed the immunoSEQ multiplex PCR reads with MiXCR, giving one entry per CDR3 protein. Among about 300,000 distinct CDR3 sequences listed, 70% to 90% were seen once. This chain joins TRBV23-1 and TRBJ1-6; D ambiguous. TRBV23-1 is an open reading frame whose function is uncertain. The clonotype originates from a human donor with multiple sclerosis. Source material: CD8+ T cells from PBMCs. The CDR3 nucleotides read TGCGCCAACCCCCAGGTGACCCTCCACTTT. Translation gives CANPQVTLHF.